These 14 T cell receptor beta chains were sequenced from one sample in a study of blood T cell repertoires in COVID-19. Only in-frame clones appear in the TCRdb table, and some are missing; sequencing was by immunoSEQ multiplex PCR. Of 100,000 or so clones listed, roughly 90% are singletons. Sequencing was carried out using peripheral blood. The receptors were gathered from a woman aged 45-65 years with COVID-19, enrolled during active disease.

CDR3 sequence reads: CASSFTGTGGGNQPQHF. The CDR3 nucleotides are TGTGCCAGCAGCTTTACAGGGACAGGGGGCGGCAATCAGCCCCAGCATTTT. V and J are TRBV5-6 and TRBJ1-5, with TRBD1 matching over 12 bases. V lost 2 bases, J lost 2 bases, and 5 bases stayed unmatched. Germline V gene lookup returns CDR1 SGHDT and CDR2 YYEEEE. This CDR3 is 17 amino acids long. The full variable domain, rest sourced from reference TRBV5-6 and TRBJ1-5, is DAGVTQSPTHLIKTRGQQVTLRCSPKSGHDTVSWYQQALGQGPQFIFQYYEEEERQRGNFPDRFSGHQFPNYSSELNVNALLLGDSALYLCASSFTGTGGGNQPQHFGDGTRLSIL.

This chain joins TRBV7-2 and TRBJ1-5; TRBD1 aligns across 8 bases. The J segment lost 5 bases and the V segment lost 5 bases, leaving 5 bases of the junction unmatched. Germline CDR1 SGHTA, CDR2 FQGNSA. The CDR3 is 14 residues long. This chain's CDR3 is CASSPQGAYQPQHF. CDR3 DNA: TGTGCCAGCAGCCCTCAGGGGGCCTATCAGCCCCAGCATTTT.

The gene calls are TRBV5-1 and TRBJ1-4, with 8 bases lining up with TRBD1. The CDR3 totals 15 residues. Per the germline V gene, CDR1 is SGHRS and CDR2 is YFSETQ. V gave up 4 bases and J gave up 9 bases; unmatched junction bases: 11. DNA for the CDR3: TGCGCCAGCAGCCCCACCGGGACAGGACGGAAAAAACTGTTTTTT. This codes for CASSPTGTGRKKLFF.

The chain recombines TRBV28 with TRBJ1-5; 7 positions agree with TRBD1. V lost 5 bases and J lost 4; bases outside the gene matches: 11. The CDR3 extends over 16 amino acids. CDR1 and CDR2 (germline): MDHEN, SYDVKM. The CDR3 spells CASSKGGRMGNQPQHF. The CDR3 DNA reads TGTGCCAGCAGTAAAGGGGGCCGAATGGGAAATCAGCCCCAGCATTTT.

This clone occurred once. V usage is TRBV19 and J usage is TRBJ1-4, with TRBD1 as a possible D gene (5 bases). V was trimmed by 7 bases and J by 7 bases, leaving 13 bases between them. The CDR3 spans 13 residues. Germline V gene sequence: CDR1 LNHDA, CDR2 SQIVND (reference sequence). The CDR3 sequence: CASNRGSAEKLFF. CDR3 bases: TGTGCCAGTAATAGGGGTTCGGCTGAAAAACTGTTTTTT.

V usage is TRBV28 and J usage is TRBJ1-6, with unresolved D. Germline CDR1 is MDHEN and CDR2 is SYDVKM. CDR3 size: 12 residues. The V end was cut by 7 bases, the J end by 7 bases, with 8 bases between. The CDR3 DNA follows: TGTGCCAGCACCCCGGGAAATTCACCCCTCCACTTT. Its protein product is CASTPGNSPLHF.

V and J are TRBV30 and TRBJ1-6; maybe TRBD1 (6 bases). The V end was cut by 0 bases, the J end by 12 bases, with 6 bases between. The CDR3 runs 11 residues. Germline loops: CDR1 GTSNPN, CDR2 SVGIG (reference sequence). CDR3 residues: CAWSVGGPLHF. The CDR3, as DNA: TGTGCCTGGAGTGTAGGGGGACCCCTCCACTTT. The full variable domain, completed using reference TRBV30 and TRBJ1-6, is SQTIHQWPATLVQPVGSPLSLECTVEGTSNPNLYWYRQAAGRGLQLLFYSVGIGQISSEVPQNLSASRPQDRQFILSSKKLLLSDSGFYLCAWSVGGPLHFGNGTRLTVT.

The V call is TRBV30, the J call TRBJ1-5; TRBD1 agrees at 11 bases. Trimming cost V 4 bases and J 6 bases; bases outside gene matches: 11. The CDR3 is made up of 16 amino acids. CDR1 GTSNPN and CDR2 SVGIG come from the germline V gene (reference sequence). CDR3 in DNA: TGTGCCTGGACCAATTGGGACAGGGGGAATAGTCAGCCCCAGCATTTT. This encodes CAWTNWDRGNSQPQHF.

V usage is TRBV5-8 and J usage is TRBJ1-5; D is unresolved. The CDR3 covers 19 residues. Trimming removed 4 bases from V and 0 bases from J, with 23 bases in between. CDR1 is SGHTS, CDR2 YDEGEE, per germline. The CDR3 spells CASSRLVPRAGYSNQPQHF. The CDR3 DNA follows: TGTGCCAGCAGCCGCTTGGTCCCTAGAGCTGGTTATAGCAATCAGCCCCAGCATTTT.

The chain has TRBV5-1 and TRBJ1-1; D is possibly TRBD1 (6 bases). The CDR3 length is 13 residues. Germline CDR1 reads SGHRS; CDR2 reads YFSETQ. The ends were cut back, 1 base at V and 4 bases at J, with 8 bases in the middle. In DNA, the CDR3 is TGCGCCAGCAGCTTGCAGGGGAGCACTGAAGCTTTCTTT. It is translated as CASSLQGSTEAFF.

V usage is TRBV5-6 and J usage is TRBJ2-3; D is possibly TRBD1 (6 bases). The CDR3 length is 15 residues. Trimming shortened V by 2 bases and J by 4 bases, and 14 bases separated the two germline ends. Germline CDR1 reads SGHDT; CDR2 reads YYEEEE. The CDR3 region has the DNA TGTGCCAGCAGCTTTTATAGCCCAGGGGCAGATACGCAGTATTTT. Translating gives CASSFYSPGADTQYF.

The chain combines TRBV9 with TRBJ2-7; D perhaps matches TRBD2 (5 bases). Trimming took off 2 bases at V and 7 bases at J, with 13 bases between the two ends. The germline gives CDR1 SGDLS, CDR2 YYNGEE. The CDR3 is 13 residues long. CDR3 DNA: TGTGCCAGCAGCGTCCGGGGATTAGGGGAGCAGTACTTC. This gives the protein CASSVRGLGEQYF.

This sequence joins TRBV2 and TRBJ1-2; no reliable D call. Deletions cut 0 bases from V and 2 bases from J, with 13 bases between. Per germline, CDR1 SNHLY and CDR2 FYNNEI. The CDR3 extends over 16 amino acids. CDR3 protein: CASSEALSGDNYGYTF. As DNA, the CDR3 is TGTGCCAGCAGTGAAGCGCTTTCGGGAGACAACTATGGCTACACCTTC.

The rearrangement joins TRBV9 to TRBJ2-2; D is possibly TRBD1 (5 bases). Trimming removed 3 bases from V and 4 bases from J, with 13 bases in between. The CDR3 has 15 amino acids. The germline V gene encodes CDR1 SGDLS and CDR2 YYNGEE. In DNA, the CDR3 is TGTGCCAGCAGCGCGTGGGGCGTATCCACCGGGGAGCTGTTTTTT. Translated: CASSAWGVSTGELFF.